Presented here are 4 T cell receptor beta chains from one specimen sequenced in a study of cytomegalovirus exposure and HLA in healthy donors. The PCR made use of 60 Vbeta and 13 Jbeta primers. Profiled with immunoSEQ multiplex PCR; TCRdb holds only in-frame clones, not every one. In the table there are more than 85,000 clones, approximately 82% of which are singletons. The sequenced sample was PBMCs. Source of these receptors: a man aged 35-49 years in good health and CMV-seropositive.

The chain carries TRBV5-1 and TRBJ2-7; 7 bases match TRBD1. CDR3 length: 12 amino acids. The V gene's germline CDR1 is SGHRS and CDR2 YFSETQ. V was clipped by 3 bases and J by 6 bases; unmatched bases: 3. CDR3 sequence: CASSSKGAEQYF. The CDR3 DNA follows: TGCGCCAGCAGCTCGAAGGGGGCCGAGCAGTACTTC.

The V and J genes are TRBV11-2 and TRBJ2-7, with D unclear. The germline V gene encodes CDR1 SGHAT and CDR2 FQNNGV. V lost 7 bases and J lost 5, with 18 bases in between. This CDR3 has 14 amino acids. This CDR3 reads CASKIQQLYHEQYF. DNA of the CDR3: TGTGCCAGCAAAATACAGCAGTTATACCACGAGCAGTACTTC.

This clone occurred a few times. This chain uses TRBV10-3 with TRBJ2-1; tentatively, D is TRBD1 (6 bases). Trimming left V 4 bases short and J 0 bases short, with 13 bases between. The CDR3 sequence is 16 residues long. In germline, CDR1 is ENHRY, CDR2 SYGVKD. In nucleotides, the CDR3 is TGTGCCATCAGTGCGCAGGGGATTGTCTCCTACAATGAGCAGTTCTTC. Protein: CAISAQGIVSYNEQFF.

V and J are TRBV28 and TRBJ1-1, with D possibly being TRBD1 (6 bases). From germline, CDR1 is MDHEN and CDR2 SYDVKM. There are 12 residues in the CDR3. The V and J ends lost 3 bases and 11 bases respectively, with 13 bases between them. In nucleotides, the CDR3 is TGTGCCAGCAGTTTGGGGGGGGCGGCGGCTTTCTTT. This translates into CASSLGGAAAFF.